A selection of T cell receptor beta chains follows, all from one sample in a study of CD8 T cells in Susac syndrome. A single record per CDR3 protein comes from TCRdb applying MiXCR to the immunoSEQ multiplex PCR reads. The sample yields approximately 150,000 distinct CDR3 sequences, 94% seen once. Sequenced input: CD4+ T cells from PBMCs. These receptors all come from a human donor with multiple sclerosis. The CDR3 runs from the conserved cysteine through the conserved F or W. The D gene is left open where the match is weak. Size values are once, few and many counts, or a class for expanded clones, and some rows have none.

size	V	J	D	DNA	CDR3
.	TRBV20-1	TRBJ1-4	.	TGCAGTGCTTTGAGTGGGGTTGGAAAACTGTTTTTT	CSALSGVGKLFF
.	TRBV11-2	TRBJ2-2	TRBD2	TGTGCCAGCAGTTCGAGACTAGCGGGATACGGGGAGCTGTTTTTT	CASSSRLAGYGELFF
.	TRBV3-1	TRBJ2-5	TRBD2	TGTGCCAGCGGGCCTCGACTAGCGGTGCAAGAGACCCAGTACTTC	CASGPRLAVQETQYF
.	TRBV23-1	TRBJ2-5	.	TGCGCCAGCAGTCACAGACGCCCGGGACCTCGGGAGACCCAGTACTTC	CASSHRRPGPRETQYF
.	TRBV24-1	TRBJ2-5	.	TGTGCCACCAGTGATTCGACGCTTAAAGAGACCCAGTACTTC	CATSDSTLKETQYF
.	TRBV5-1	TRBJ2-7	.	TGCGCCAGCAGCTCTCGGACGGGGAGCTCCTACGAGCAGTACTTC	CASSSRTGSSYEQYF
.	TRBV13	TRBJ1-5	.	TGTGCCAGCAGCTTATCCGGGGTAGGCAATCAGCCCCAGCATTTT	CASSLSGVGNQPQHF
.	TRBV27	TRBJ1-5	.	TGTGCCAGCAGTTTAAGTACGAATCAGCCCCAGCATTTT	CASSLSTNQPQHF
few	TRBV11-1	TRBJ2-2	.	TGTGCCAGCAGCCCCGGGGGCACCGGGGAGCTGTTTTTT	CASSPGGTGELFF
.	TRBV5-1	TRBJ1-2	TRBD1	TGCGCCAGCAGCGGACAGGGGAATAGCTATGGCTACACCTTC	CASSGQGNSYGYTF
.	TRBV12-3/TRBV12-4	TRBJ1-1	.	TGTGCCAGCAGTTTTAAGGGGGGCGGAGGTACTGAAGCTTTCTTT	CASSFKGGGGTEAFF
.	TRBV4-2	TRBJ1-2	.	TGTGCCAGCAGCCAAGGAAGGGCAGAAGCTGGCTACACCTTC	CASSQGRAEAGYTF
.	TRBV12-3/TRBV12-4	TRBJ2-2	.	TGTGCCAGCAGGGGCAGGGTGAACACCGGGGAGCTGTTTTTT	CASRGRVNTGELFF
once	TRBV7-9	TRBJ2-7	TRBD2	TGTGCCAGCAGCCTAAGCGGGGCCGCCTACGAGCAGTACTTC	CASSLSGAAYEQYF
.	TRBV6-2/TRBV6-3	TRBJ1-1	.	TGTGCCAGCAATCAGGGGACTGAAGCTTTCTTT	CASNQGTEAFF
.	TRBV12-3/TRBV12-4	TRBJ1-1	.	TGTGCCAGCAGCCTGATGTTAGGCCGGAACACTGAAGCTTTCTTT	CASSLMLGRNTEAFF
.	TRBV6-6	TRBJ1-2	TRBD1	TGTGCCAGCAACAACGGGGGACAGGGGTATCAGAGCGGCTACACCTTC	CASNNGGQGYQSGYTF
.	TRBV5-4	TRBJ2-5	.	TGTGCCAGCAGCCCGAGTCGGGGTTACCAAGAGACCCAGTACTTC	CASSPSRGYQETQYF
once	TRBV19	TRBJ2-1	.	TGTGCCAGCTCCCGGGGGTACAATGAGCAGTTCTTC	CASSRGYNEQFF
.	TRBV4-1	TRBJ2-5	.	TGCGCCAGCAGCGTCAGGGGATTACAAGAGACCCAGTACTTC	CASSVRGLQETQYF
.	TRBV20-1	TRBJ2-7	.	TGCAGTGCCGACAAAAGAGGCGTCACCAAAGGAAACGAGCAGTACTTC	CSADKRGVTKGNEQYF
.	TRBV24-1	TRBJ1-2	.	TGTGCCACCATTCTCCCTGGGACACACCTTGGGGTGAGCTATGGCTACACCTTC	CATILPGTHLGVSYGYTF
.	TRBV20-1	TRBJ2-5	TRBD1	TGCAGTGCATCAGGGGGCATGGAGACCCAGTACTTC	CSASGGMETQYF
.	TRBV18	TRBJ1-1	.	TGTGCCAGCTCACCAGGGACACCCGGTGATGGCACTGAAGCTTTCTTT	CASSPGTPGDGTEAFF
.	TRBV15	TRBJ2-7	TRBD2	TGTGCCACCAGCAAAGCCGGGGGGGCGCGGTACGAGCAGTACTTC	CATSKAGGARYEQYF
.	TRBV27	TRBJ2-1	.	TGTGCCTCCCGCCGCGTAGTGGCCTCCTACAATGAGCAGTTCTTC	CASRRVVASYNEQFF
once	TRBV20-1	TRBJ1-1	TRBD1	TGCAGTGCTGGGACAGCCATGCGAGCTTTCTTT	CSAGTAMRAFF
.	TRBV20-1	TRBJ2-5	TRBD1	TGCAGTGCTAAGCACCAGGGGGCTAAGACCCAGTACTTC	CSAKHQGAKTQYF
once	TRBV20-1	TRBJ1-5	.	TGCAGTGCTATACCGAGCAATCAGCCCCAGCATTTT	CSAIPSNQPQHF
.	TRBV18	TRBJ2-3	TRBD1	TGTGCCAGCTCCCCAGGGGGCTCAGATACGCAGTATTTT	CASSPGGSDTQYF
.	TRBV3-1	TRBJ1-3	TRBD1	TGTGCCAGCAGCCATAACAGGGGGAACACCATATATTTT	CASSHNRGNTIYF
.	TRBV20-1	TRBJ1-5	.	TGCAGTGCTAGAGGGGCCGGGCTCAATCAGCCCCAGCATTTT	CSARGAGLNQPQHF
.	TRBV10-3	TRBJ2-2	TRBD2	TGTGCCACGCGCCCTAGCGGGGGAAACACCGGGGAGCTGTTTTTT	CATRPSGGNTGELFF
.	TRBV7-2	TRBJ2-7	.	TGTGCCAGCAGCTTAGTATTGGAGACCGAGCAGTACTTC	CASSLVLETEQYF
.	TRBV3-1	TRBJ2-7	.	TGTGCCAGCAGCCAAGAAACAGGAGGCGAGCAGTACTTC	CASSQETGGEQYF
.	TRBV28	TRBJ2-1	TRBD2	TGTGCCAGCAGCCTAGCGGGAGGGCCTTTAAATGAGCAGTTCTTC	CASSLAGGPLNEQFF
.	TRBV6-1	TRBJ1-2	.	TGTGCCAGCAGTGAAACTGTATTTGGCTACACCTTC	CASSETVFGYTF
.	TRBV29-1	TRBJ1-2	.	TGCAGCGTGTCCCCTCTTAACTCGTATGGCTACACCTTC	CSVSPLNSYGYTF
.	TRBV27	TRBJ2-1	TRBD2	TGTGCCAGCAGTTTATCGGTACTAGCGGGAGGTCGGTCCAATGAGCAGTTCTTC	CASSLSVLAGGRSNEQFF
.	TRBV7-2	TRBJ2-7	TRBD1	TGTGCCAGCAGTCTCACAGGGGTCCCCTACGAGCAGTACTTC	CASSLTGVPYEQYF
.	TRBV20-1	TRBJ2-3	.	TGCAGTGCTAGACAACACACAGATACGCAGTATTTT	CSARQHTDTQYF
.	TRBV27	TRBJ1-3	.	TGTGCCAGCAAACAAGGGACCAGCTCTGGAAACACCATATATTTT	CASKQGTSSGNTIYF
.	TRBV3-1	TRBJ2-7	.	TGTGCCAGCAGCCTCTACCACGGGGGCTCCTACGAGCAGTACTTC	CASSLYHGGSYEQYF
.	TRBV6-2/TRBV6-3	TRBJ2-5	.	TGTGCCAGCAGTCAGCATTTGGGCAGGCAAGAGACCCAGTACTTC	CASSQHLGRQETQYF
.	TRBV9	TRBJ2-1	TRBD2	TGTGCCAGCAGCGTAGGGGGAGGGCACTACAATGAGCAGTTCTTC	CASSVGGGHYNEQFF
.	TRBV2	TRBJ2-5	.	TGTGCCAGCAGTGATCTAGCGCGCGAGACCCAGTACTTC	CASSDLARETQYF
.	TRBV5-6	TRBJ2-5	.	TGTGCCAGCAGCTTGGAGCTGGAAGAGACCCAGTACTTC	CASSLELEETQYF
.	TRBV6-6	TRBJ1-1	TRBD1	TGTGCCAGCAGTTCTCGGGACAGCACTGAAGCTTTCTTT	CASSSRDSTEAFF
once	TRBV20-1	TRBJ1-2	.	TGCAGTGCTTCCCGGTTATCAGGGAAGGGCTACACCTTC	CSASRLSGKGYTF
.	TRBV7-2	TRBJ1-5	.	TGTGCCAGCAGCTTATTTGGGGCCTATAGCAATCAGCCCCAGCATTTT	CASSLFGAYSNQPQHF
.	TRBV9	TRBJ2-7	TRBD2	TGTGCCAGCAGCGTAGCTCCTAGCGGGGGAACCTACGAGCAGTACTTC	CASSVAPSGGTYEQYF
.	TRBV29-1	TRBJ2-2	.	TGCAGCGTAGGAAGGGTTCAAACCGGGGAGCTGTTTTTT	CSVGRVQTGELFF
.	TRBV7-2	TRBJ2-5	.	TGTGCCAGCAGCTTATTCAAGGGTACATCGGAGACCCAGTACTTC	CASSLFKGTSETQYF